A single sample gave rise to the 25 T cell receptor beta chains below, sequenced in a study of CD8 T cells in Susac syndrome. Random hexamers were used to reverse transcribe an amount of roughly 0.5 to 1 ug RNA. TCRdb reanalysed the immunoSEQ multiplex PCR reads using MiXCR and keeps one entry per CDR3 protein. The sample holds 150,000 to 200,000 distinct CDR3 sequences, 90% to 95% seen once. The sample taken for sequencing was CD4+ T cells from PBMCs. The receptors stem from a human donor in good health.

The chain combines TRBV6-2 or TRBV6-3 with TRBJ1-6; 9 bases are shared with TRBD1. CDR1 and CDR2 (germline): MNHEY, SVGEGT. CDR3 size: 16 residues. Germline trimming cut 0 bases from V and 5 bases from J; bases unmatched to any gene: 2. The CDR3, as DNA: TGTGCCAGCAGTTACTCAAGGACAGGGGATAATTCACCCCTCCACTTT. This sequence encodes CASSYSRTGDNSPLHF.

This clonotype was seen only once. J is TRBJ2-1 and V is TRBV3-1; D remains ambiguous. This CDR3 contains 13 residues. Germline CDR1 LGHDT, CDR2 YNNKEL (reference sequence). Trimming left V 0 bases short and J 7 bases short, with 7 bases between. CDR3 in DNA: TGTGCCAGCAGCCAAGATCCTAGAAATGAGCAGTTCTTC. Its protein product is CASSQDPRNEQFF.

The rearrangement uses TRBV30 and TRBJ1-2; tentative D call: TRBD1 (6 bases). Trimming took off 4 bases at V and 6 bases at J, with 15 bases between the two ends. The CDR3 has 13 residues. Germline V lookup: CDR1 GTSNPN, CDR2 SVGIG (reference sequence). The CDR3 region has the DNA TGTGCCTGGAATAGGGGGGGCGCGGATGGCTACACCTTC. Protein: CAWNRGGADGYTF.

The rearrangement uses TRBV18 and TRBJ2-7; 10 bases match TRBD1. Trimming cost V 3 bases and J 6 bases; bases outside gene matches: 8. This CDR3 is 15 amino acids long. In germline, CDR1 is KGHSH, CDR2 LQKENI. CDR3 protein: CASSPAGTGVTEQYF. CDR3 bases: TGTGCCAGCTCACCCGCCGGGACAGGGGTGACCGAGCAGTACTTC.

This clonotype was observed a single time. The V gene is TRBV7-2, the J gene TRBJ2-7; D gene ambiguous. The CDR3 has 12 residues. Trimming stripped 5 bases from V and 5 bases from J, with 10 bases between. The V gene's germline CDR1 is SGHTA and CDR2 FQGNSA. CDR3 residues: CASSLRINEQYF. CDR3 DNA: TGTGCCAGCAGCCTCAGGATCAACGAGCAGTACTTC. Filled out from reference TRBV7-2 and TRBJ2-7, the complete variable domain reads GAGVSQSPSNKVTEKGKDVELRCDPISGHTALYWYRQSLGQGLEFLIYFQGNSAPDKSGLPSDRFSAERTGGSVSTLTIQRTQQEDSAVYLCASSLRINEQYFGPGTRLTVT.

V is TRBV19 and J is TRBJ1-2, with 7 nucleotides matching TRBD1. The CDR3 consists of 14 residues. J was trimmed by 4 bases and V by 5 bases; bases with no gene match: 7. Germline CDR1 is LNHDA and CDR2 is SQIVND (reference sequence). CDR3 residues: CASSPERDSYGYTF. The CDR3 nucleotides are TGTGCCAGTAGTCCCGAGCGGGACAGCTATGGCTACACCTTC.

V usage is TRBV7-2 and J usage is TRBJ2-5, with D perhaps matching TRBD2 (6 bases). V was shortened by 6 bases and J by 5 bases, with 13 bases between the two germline ends. CDR1 and CDR2 from the germline V gene are SGHTA and FQGNSA. The length of the CDR3 is 13 residues. The CDR3 spells CASRSTSQETQYF. In DNA, the CDR3 is TGTGCCAGCAGGTCGACTAGTCAGGAGACCCAGTACTTC.

The V and J genes are TRBV6-2 or TRBV6-3 and TRBJ2-4; D unresolved. The germline CDR1 and CDR2 sequences are MNHEY and SVGEGT. The CDR3 is made up of 16 amino acids. Trimming removed 2 bases at V and 0 bases at J, with 11 bases between. CDR3 nucleotides: TGTGCCAGCAGTTACAGGCGGACCCTAGCCAAAAACATTCAGTACTTC. Translating it yields CASSYRRTLAKNIQYF.

This chain uses TRBV15 with TRBJ2-7; possibly TRBD2 for D (6 bases). The ends were cut back, 0 bases at V and 3 bases at J, with 9 bases in the middle. This CDR3 has 14 amino acids. The germline V gene has CDR1 LNHNV and CDR2 YYDKDF (reference sequence). The CDR3 region has the DNA TGTGCCACCAGCAGAGATCAGGGAGGCTACGAGCAGTACTTC. Amino acid sequence: CATSRDQGGYEQYF.

The J gene is TRBJ1-5, the V gene TRBV10-3, with 9 nucleotides matching TRBD1. There are 15 residues in the CDR3. In germline, CDR1 is ENHRY, CDR2 SYGVKD. V lost 3 bases, J lost 7 bases, and 7 bases stayed unmatched. CDR3 protein: CAISEADRGGQPQHF. CDR3 in DNA: TGTGCCATCAGTGAAGCGGACAGGGGAGGGCAGCCCCAGCATTTT.

The chain recombines TRBV9 with TRBJ2-3, with 9 bases lining up with TRBD2. V lost 0 bases to trimming and J lost 2 bases; unmatched junction nucleotides: 7. This CDR3 has 17 amino acids. Per germline, CDR1 SGDLS and CDR2 YYNGEE. The CDR3, as DNA: TGTGCCAGCAGCGTAGCCGGGAGCGGGGGGCACACAGATACGCAGTATTTT. This gives the protein CASSVAGSGGHTDTQYF. The full variable domain, rest sourced from reference TRBV9 and TRBJ2-3, is DSGVTQTPKHLITATGQRVTLRCSPRSGDLSVYWYQQSLDQGLQFLIQYYNGEERAKGNILERFSAQQFPDLHSELNLSSLELGDSALYFCASSVAGSGGHTDTQYFGPGTRLTVL.

The CDR3 spells CASSPVLHFSSTDTQYF. DNA of the CDR3: TGTGCCAGCTCACCTGTCTTACATTTTTCTAGCACAGATACGCAGTATTTT. This chain links TRBV18 with TRBJ2-3, with D uncertain. Looked up from germline, CDR1 is KGHSH and CDR2 is LQKENI. The CDR3 has 17 amino acids. Trimming took 3 bases from V and 0 from J, leaving 16 bases between them.

J is TRBJ1-6 and V is TRBV7-2; D unclear. The V and J ends lost 5 bases and 2 bases respectively, with 10 bases between them. Germline lookup yields CDR1 SGHTA and CDR2 FQGNSA. CDR3 size: 15 residues. The CDR3 DNA follows: TGTGCCAGCAGCCCGTCTGGAGCCTATAATTCACCCCTCCACTTT. Residues: CASSPSGAYNSPLHF.

J is TRBJ1-2 and V is TRBV12-3 or TRBV12-4; D is possibly TRBD1 (5 bases). Trimming stripped 7 bases from V and 2 bases from J, with 14 bases between. The CDR3 has 14 amino acids. Written as DNA, the CDR3 is TGTGCCAGCATTCCGCCCGGGGGGAACTATGGCTACACCTTC. This encodes CASIPPGGNYGYTF.

V is TRBV23-1 and J is TRBJ1-1; D is perhaps TRBD1 (6 bases). TRBV23-1 is an ORF for which the function is uncertain. The length of the CDR3 is 13 residues. Trimming stripped 7 bases from V and 10 bases from J, with 19 bases between. CDR3 in amino acids: CASIRDIPLGAFF. CDR3 nucleotides: TGCGCCAGCATCCGGGACATCCCGTTAGGAGCTTTCTTT.

J is TRBJ1-1 and V is TRBV4-2; maybe TRBD1 (5 bases). CDR3 length: 13 residues. Trimming pared 0 bases from V and 12 bases from J, leaving 14 bases between. Germline-derived CDR1 and CDR2 are LGHNA and YNFKEQ. CDR3 sequence (DNA): TGTGCCAGCAGCCAAGAGGTCTCGGGACGGACTTTCTTT. Translating gives CASSQEVSGRTFF.

The genes are TRBV7-9 and TRBJ2-7; tentative D call: TRBD2 (6 bases). V gave up 0 bases and J gave up 5 bases, with 17 bases separating them. The CDR3 is made up of 16 amino acids. Per the germline V gene, CDR1 is SEHNR and CDR2 is FQNEAQ (reference sequence). The CDR3 region is CASSLATGTANHEQYF. CDR3 in DNA: TGTGCCAGCAGCTTAGCGACCGGGACTGCTAATCACGAGCAGTACTTC.

V gene TRBV29-1 combines with J gene TRBJ2-3; TRBD2 matches 8 bases. Trimming removed 6 bases from V and 0 bases from J; junction bases left unmatched: 8. There are 15 residues in the CDR3. The germline CDR1 and CDR2 sequences are SQVTM and ANQGSEA. The CDR3: CSVLGTRTSTDTQYF. The CDR3 DNA reads as TGCAGCGTCCTAGGGACTAGGACTAGCACAGATACGCAGTATTTT.

The chain joins TRBV5-1 to TRBJ2-7; 8 bases are shared with TRBD1. The ends lost 2 bases at V and 0 bases at J; junction bases unmatched: 4. The CDR3 consists of 15 residues. The V gene's germline CDR1 is SGHRS and CDR2 YFSETQ. The CDR3 region is CASSLQGGYSYEQYF. CDR3 nucleotide sequence: TGCGCCAGCAGCTTACAGGGGGGATACTCCTACGAGCAGTACTTC.

This chain links TRBV6-2 or TRBV6-3 with TRBJ2-6; TRBD1 matches at 7 bases. V shed 5 bases and J 2 bases; nucleotides not matched to a gene: 6. Germline V gives CDR1 MNHEY, CDR2 SVGEGT. CDR3 length: 16 amino acids. DNA of the CDR3: TGTGCCAGCAGTCTGGACAGGACGGCTGGGGCCAACGTCCTGACTTTC. Protein: CASSLDRTAGANVLTF.

V and J are TRBV15 and TRBJ2-7, with 10 bases lining up with TRBD1. Per germline, CDR1 LNHNV and CDR2 YYDKDF (reference sequence). Losses at the gene ends were 1 base for V and 2 bases for J; bases not matched to a gene: 5. This CDR3 has 16 amino acids. CDR3 in amino acids: CATSRGSGQGTYEQYF. The CDR3 DNA reads TGTGCCACCAGCAGAGGATCGGGACAGGGGACCTACGAGCAGTACTTC.

The chain is built from TRBV20-1 and TRBJ2-7; 8 bases are a match to TRBD1. After removal of 5 bases from V and 5 bases from J, the junction contained 14 bases not matched to a gene. The CDR3 loop spans 15 amino acids. From germline, CDR1 is DFQATT and CDR2 SNEGSKA (reference sequence). The CDR3 nucleotides read TGCAGTGCTTCTTCCGGACAGGGCATCGGCCACGAGCAGTACTTC. The encoded protein is CSASSGQGIGHEQYF.

V gene TRBV3-1 combines with J gene TRBJ1-1; D gene unclear. CDR3 size: 17 residues. CDR1 and CDR2 (germline): LGHDT, YNNKEL (reference sequence). The V end lost 0 bases, the J end lost 1 base, and 15 bases lay between the germline ends. Here the CDR3 DNA reads TGTGCCAGCAGCCAAGATCGATTAGCGCTCCGGAACACTGAAGCTTTCTTT. It codes for CASSQDRLALRNTEAFF.

The rearrangement links TRBV15 to TRBJ2-1; the D gene is possibly TRBD2 (6 bases). Germline V gene data show CDR1 as LNHNV and CDR2 as YYDKDF (reference sequence). There are 14 residues in the CDR3. V dropped 0 bases and J dropped 12 bases, with 15 bases sitting between them. The chain's CDR3 is CATSRDIGGTAQFF. The CDR3 region has the DNA TGTGCCACCAGCAGAGACATTGGGGGGACTGCGCAGTTCTTC.

The V call is TRBV7-2, the J call TRBJ2-3, with D possibly being TRBD1 (7 bases). CDR1 and CDR2 from the germline V gene are SGHTA and FQGNSA. V was cut by 7 bases and J by 0 bases, with 11 bases left in between. This CDR3 is built from 14 residues. The CDR3 region is CASTQGGSTDTQYF. In DNA, the CDR3 is TGTGCCAGCACTCAGGGGGGTAGCACAGATACGCAGTATTTT.